Presented here are 3 T cell receptor beta chains from one specimen sequenced in a study of cytomegalovirus exposure and HLA in healthy donors. Both 60 Vbeta primers and 13 Jbeta primers went into the PCR. Data came from immunoSEQ multiplex PCR; TCRdb stores just in-frame clones and leaves some out. The sample has about 130,000 clones; roughly 78% are singletons. The specimen was PBMCs. The receptors derive from a man aged 25 to 40 in good health and CMV-seropositive.

The CDR3 reads CASSLRDGAYEQYF. The CDR3 DNA reads as TGTGCCAGCAGCTTACGGGATGGGGCCTACGAGCAGTACTTC. The chain uses TRBV5-4 and TRBJ2-7; weak D call: TRBD2 (5 bases). Germline CDR1 reads SGHNT; CDR2 reads YYREEE (reference sequence). Trimming cost V 2 bases and J 2 bases, with 11 bases left between them. The CDR3 is 14 residues long.

The chain is built from TRBV28 and TRBJ2-7; 8 nucleotides agree with TRBD1. V shed 6 bases, J shed 4 bases, and the junction held 8 bases outside the gene matches. The CDR3 extends over 14 amino acids. The germline gives CDR1 MDHEN, CDR2 SYDVKM. The CDR3 DNA sequence: TGTGCCAGCAGCCCCGCTGACAGGGGTTACGAGCAGTACTTC. It codes for CASSPADRGYEQYF.

The rearrangement joins TRBV27 to TRBJ2-7; 13 nucleotides align to TRBD2. V lost 4 bases, J lost 10 bases, and 7 bases stayed unmatched. Germline V gene lookup returns CDR1 MNHEY and CDR2 SMNVEV (reference sequence). The length of the CDR3 is 14 residues. CDR3 nucleotide sequence: TGTGCCAGCAGTTCAGGACTAGCGGGAGTCGAACAGTACTTC. Protein sequence: CASSSGLAGVEQYF.